The present T cell receptor (beta chain) was sequenced within a study of cytomegalovirus exposure and HLA in healthy donors. In the PCR, 60 Vbeta and 13 Jbeta primers were used. The protocol was immunoSEQ multiplex PCR, while the TCRdb copy is restricted to in-frame clones and leaves out a portion. The sample records 55,000 to 65,000 clones, about four fifths being singletons. General study findings and limits: The study had only CMV serostatus as immune exposure information. What was likely a sequencing artifact was a cluster of highly shared sequence variants.

This clone came up a few times. Antigen: not known. Despite likely unrecorded immune exposures, the donors were nominally healthy at the time of sampling. What was sequenced was PBMCs. This clonotype was obtained from a man aged 25 to 40 in good health and CMV-seropositive.

CDR3 coding DNA: TGTGCCAGCAGCCAAGTGACACCGAACACTGAAGCTTTCTTT. Residues: CASSQVTPNTEAFF. This chain uses TRBV4-2 with TRBJ1-1; D ambiguous. Germline V gives CDR1 LGHNA, CDR2 YNFKEQ. Trimming left V 1 base short and J 1 base short, with 7 bases between. There are 14 residues in the CDR3.